This TCR beta chain was captured in a study of T cells in Graves' hyperthyroidism and ophthalmopathy. This clonotype occurred many times. Its antigen is not identified. Study outcomes and limitations: Classification by a 13 V-J model distinguished ophthalmopathy from stable hyperthyroidism.

Participants, patients aged 18 to 65, had newly diagnosed hyperthyroidism with a duration under 2 months. Lactation, pregnancy, other autoimmune disease or uncontrolled infection excluded patients. It was 8.5 to 10 ml of fresh peripheral blood that supplied the PBMCs. Trimming at V came to 7 bases and at J to 1 base, leaving 2 bases not matched to a gene. Germline V CDR1 and CDR2: MDHEN, SYDVKM. There are 13 residues in the CDR3. TCR beta CDR3 regions were amplified from RNA transcripts. RT-PCR in the first round (using the HTBI primer set) targeted the TCR CDR3. MiXCR, applied by TCRdb to the multiplex PCR reads, yields one record per CDR3 protein. The sample carries some 720,000 distinct CDR3 sequences, roughly 15% recorded once.

This clonotype originated in a man between 18 and 29 years old with Graves' hyperthyroidism. Sequenced material: blood. The V and J genes are TRBV28 and TRBJ2-5, with TRBD2 matching 8 bases. This CDR3 reads CASTGGGQETQYF. The CDR3 DNA sequence: TGTGCCAGCACCGGGGGGGGCCAAGAGACCCAGTACTTC.